This paragraph covers one TCR beta chain sequence. This clone was observed a few times. The antigen it binds to is not known. Qualities for individual bases were not recorded, and no much larger clone is one base off. Each collaborating institution followed its own protocols to collect whole blood in K2EDTA tubes. For TCRbeta analysis, collaborators shipped samples in one of three forms: frozen whole blood, isolated PBMCs, or DNA extracted from either of those sample types. The sample originates from a study of blood T cell repertoires in COVID-19 (dated by TCRdb to 2018 to 2021). In the study overall: Samples covering the acute and convalescent phases of COVID-19 were provided by collaborators in the United States, Italy and Spain. Deeply sampled blood TCRbeta repertoires from subjects exposed to, actively infected with, or recovered from COVID-19 were included in the dataset. The repertoires were released in a freely available public database intended as a resource for research on the immune response to SARS-CoV-2. Where available, HLA class I and class II types were obtained from metadata supplied by the sample provider rather than from assay-based typing. The material from the prospective study consisted of cDNA or gDNA derived from T cells, B-cell-depleted T cells, or PBMCs. The sample metadata nearly always contained a de-identified subject ID, COVID-19 status, age in years and sex. The samples were drawn from two sources: the first 160 participants of the ongoing ImmuneRACE study, and about 1,300 subjects contributed by 6 global collaborators.

The immunoSEQ Assay, a bias-controlled multiplex PCR, was used to amplify TCRbeta CDR3 regions from genomic DNA. Turning to the authors' computational methods: Within the assay, amplification of reference gene primers was used to estimate how many nucleated cells each sample contained. To quantify the absolute abundance of each unique TCRbeta CDR3 rearrangement, sequence reads were collapsed and filtered. For each sample, productive Simpson clonality was calculated as the square root of Simpson's diversity index across productive rearrangements. TCRdb obtained this table from immuneACCESS and retained in-frame rearrangements with V and J assigned. These tables miss some clones; where compared with another copy, unresolved V genes account for less than half of the shortfall, and the remainder is unexplained. The DNA was the basis for D and trimming; V, J and clone size are from that table. The sample records 210,000 or so clones, around 78% of which are singletons. 2.5% to 3% of the sample comes from the top ten.

Study-wide findings and limitations: The quantity of clinical and demographic metadata differed by source and by participant and was supplied without curation.

The germline V gene yields SGHAT for CDR1 and FQNNGV for CDR2. V is reduced by 3 bases and J by 0 bases, leaving a spacing of 9 bases between them. The CDR3, from cysteine to phenylalanine, totals 15 residues. Of all the DNA, just the CDR3 is kept, 45 bases in frame from base 1. Input material: peripheral blood. The chain was built from TRBV11-2 and TRBJ1-5; TRBD1 is possibly the D segment (5 matching bases). The source of this sequence is a woman of 80 years or more with active or convalescent COVID-19. The sequenced DNA is TGTGCCAGCAGCTTCTCCGGGGGTAGCAATCAGCCCCAGCATTTT. Its translation reads: CASSFSGGSNQPQHF.